These T cell receptor beta chains were read from a single sample in a study of cytomegalovirus exposure and HLA in healthy donors. Sequencing was performed with immunoSEQ multiplex PCR; in TCRdb, only in-frame clones are kept and a portion is missing. Of almost 75,000 clones detected, just under 85% appear once; the ten largest clones hold about 3%. The specimen was PBMCs. Receptors were obtained from a man aged 30 to 39 in good health and CMV-seronegative. Both conserved end residues are part of each CDR3. Each record gives: clone size, J gene, D gene, V gene, CDR3 DNA, CDR3 protein. The D gene is left open where the match is weak. Expanded clones are given a class, and other clones once, few, many or no size at all.

abundance: -; j_gene: TRBJ1-3; d_gene: -; v_gene: TRBV27; CDR3nt: TGTGCCACAAGTCTTTTCTGGGGCAGGGGAAACACCATATATTTT; CDR3aa: CATSLFWGRGNTIYF
abundance: -; j_gene: TRBJ2-1; d_gene: TRBD2; v_gene: TRBV11-3; CDR3nt: TGTGCCAGCAGCTTACGGCGGCGGGGGGCGCGCCATGAGCAGTTCTTC; CDR3aa: CASSLRRRGARHEQFF
abundance: -; j_gene: TRBJ1-2; d_gene: -; v_gene: TRBV19; CDR3nt: TGTGCCAGCGCCGAGCGGGAGGGATCCGTCTATGGCTACACCTTC; CDR3aa: CASAEREGSVYGYTF
abundance: -; j_gene: TRBJ2-5; d_gene: TRBD2; v_gene: TRBV5-4; CDR3nt: TGTGCCAGCAGCCCGGCCGGGACCGGGAGGGAGACCCAGTACTTC; CDR3aa: CASSPAGTGRETQYF
abundance: few; j_gene: TRBJ2-1; d_gene: TRBD2; v_gene: TRBV2; CDR3nt: TGTGCCAGCAGTGAGTATACTAGCGGGCTGTACAATGAGCAGTTCTTC; CDR3aa: CASSEYTSGLYNEQFF
abundance: few; j_gene: TRBJ2-1; d_gene: -; v_gene: TRBV7-3; CDR3nt: TGTGCCAGCAGCTTAACGAGACTAGACAATGAGCAGTTCTTC; CDR3aa: CASSLTRLDNEQFF
abundance: once; j_gene: TRBJ2-7; d_gene: -; v_gene: TRBV28; CDR3nt: TGTGCCAGCAGCCAGGGTTACTACGAGCAGTACTTC; CDR3aa: CASSQGYYEQYF
abundance: -; j_gene: TRBJ1-4; d_gene: TRBD1; v_gene: TRBV4-1; CDR3nt: TGCGCCAGCAGGCAACCGGGACAGGGGCCTGAAAAACTGTTTTTT; CDR3aa: CASRQPGQGPEKLFF
abundance: -; j_gene: TRBJ2-7; d_gene: -; v_gene: TRBV18; CDR3nt: TGTGCCAGCTCCCTGGACATGTCCTACTACGAGCAGTACTTC; CDR3aa: CASSLDMSYYEQYF
abundance: -; j_gene: TRBJ2-1; d_gene: -; v_gene: TRBV9; CDR3nt: TGTGCCAGCAGCGTAGAGGGGGGGCACAATGAGCAGTTCTTC; CDR3aa: CASSVEGGHNEQFF
abundance: few; j_gene: TRBJ1-4; d_gene: TRBD1; v_gene: TRBV14; CDR3nt: TGTGCCAGCAGCCAAGCCTCCAAGATCGGGACAGGCAATGAAAAACTGTTTTTT; CDR3aa: CASSQASKIGTGNEKLFF